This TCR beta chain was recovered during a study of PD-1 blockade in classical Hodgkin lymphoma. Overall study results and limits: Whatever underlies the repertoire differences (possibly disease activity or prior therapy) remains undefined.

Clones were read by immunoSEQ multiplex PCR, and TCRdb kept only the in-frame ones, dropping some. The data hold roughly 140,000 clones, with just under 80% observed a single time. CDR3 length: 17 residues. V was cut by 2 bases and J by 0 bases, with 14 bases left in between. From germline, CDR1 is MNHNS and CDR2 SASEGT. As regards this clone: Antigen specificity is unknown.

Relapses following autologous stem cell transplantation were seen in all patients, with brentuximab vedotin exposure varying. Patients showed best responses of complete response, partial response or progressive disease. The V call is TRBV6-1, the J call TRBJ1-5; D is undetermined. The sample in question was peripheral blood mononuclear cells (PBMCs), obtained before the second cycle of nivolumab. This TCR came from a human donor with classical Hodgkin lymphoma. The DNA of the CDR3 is TGTGCCAGCAGTGAAAGATGGAGCGGAGATAGCAATCAGCCCCAGCATTTT. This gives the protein CASSERWSGDSNQPQHF.